This T cell receptor (beta chain) was captured by sequencing in a study of Graves' ophthalmopathy and Graves' hyperthyroidism. Study findings and constraints: Clonotypes were expanded in thyroid at above 0.001 frequency, and most also appeared in blood.

RNA transcripts were the source from which TCR beta CDR3 regions were amplified. Second-round multiplex PCR came after first-round RT-PCR with HTBI primers. TCRdb used MiXCR to reprocess the multiplex PCR reads, holding one entry per CDR3 protein. The data show around 470,000 distinct CDR3 sequences, roughly an eighth seen once. This clonotype appeared a few times. Its antigen is unidentified. This CDR3 is 18 amino acids long. Germline V gene lookup returns CDR1 KGHSH and CDR2 LQKENI. V was pared by 0 bases and J by 0 bases, with 5 bases of the junction left unmatched. Specimen: blood. The chain couples TRBV18 to TRBJ1-1; 12 nucleotides align to TRBD1. This clonotype was sampled from a woman aged 25 to 45 with Graves' ophthalmopathy. CDR3 residues: CASSPPWGTGGLNTEAFF. CDR3 in DNA: TGTGCCAGCTCACCACCGTGGGGGACAGGGGGCTTGAACACTGAAGCTTTCTTT.